Below, 5 T cell receptor beta chains from the same sample are listed, as sequenced in a study of human T cells and chemical hapten exposure. The authors' total RNA extraction used unfractionated whole blood. TCRdb itself ran the 5' RACE reads through MiXCR, one entry per CDR3 protein. This table has under 150,000 distinct CDR3 sequences, 19% appearing once. These receptors originate from a human donor in good health.

Only a few counts were recorded for this clonotype. The rearrangement uses TRBV27 and TRBJ2-6; possibly TRBD1 for D (6 bases). Germline-derived CDR1 and CDR2 are MNHEY and SMNVEV (reference sequence). The CDR3 extends over 15 amino acids. The V end lost 6 bases, the J end lost 0 bases, and 9 bases lay between the germline ends. The CDR3 here is CASRPQGSGANVLTF. The CDR3 DNA is TGTGCCAGCAGACCACAGGGCTCTGGGGCCAACGTCCTGACTTTC.

The V call is TRBV2, the J call TRBJ2-4, with D possibly matching TRBD2 (5 bases). Germline lookup yields CDR1 SNHLY and CDR2 FYNNEI. The V gene lost 3 bases and the J gene lost 4 bases, with 10 bases spanning the gap. This CDR3 has 14 residues. CDR3 loop: CASSDGSVKNIQYF. The CDR3, as DNA: TGTGCCAGCAGTGACGGTAGCGTTAAAAACATTCAGTACTTC.

V gene TRBV6-5 combines with J gene TRBJ2-3; TRBD2 aligns across 7 bases. CDR1 and CDR2 (germline): MNHEY, SVGAGI. V lost 7 bases, J lost 0 bases, and 4 bases stayed unmatched. The CDR3 is made up of 14 amino acids. The CDR3: CASTDSGSTDTQYF. The CDR3 nucleotides read TGTGCCAGCACCGATAGCGGGAGCACAGATACGCAGTATTTT.

The V call is TRBV6-5, the J call TRBJ2-3, with D unclear. The CDR3 length is 16 residues. CDR1 and CDR2 from the germline V gene are MNHEY and SVGAGI. The germline V and J ends were trimmed by 4 bases and 4 bases, with 18 bases remaining between them. DNA for the CDR3: TGTGCCAGCAGTTCCCCGTCGGGCCCACGGCCAGATACGCAGTATTTT. Protein sequence: CASSSPSGPRPDTQYF.

In this sample, this clonotype turned up a few times. The rearrangement uses TRBV12-3 or TRBV12-4 and TRBJ1-5; no clear D. The CDR3 extends over 12 amino acids. Trimming left V 5 bases short and J 4 bases short, with 6 bases between. CDR3: CASSALNQPQHF. The CDR3, as DNA: TGTGCCAGCAGTGCCCTAAATCAGCCCCAGCATTTT.